These T cell receptor beta chains were read from a single sample in a study of T cells in Graves' hyperthyroidism and ophthalmopathy. One entry per CDR3 protein results from TCRdb running MiXCR on the multiplex PCR reads. The sample holds 600,000 to 650,000 distinct CDR3 sequences, more than 20% seen once. The sequenced sample consisted of blood. The receptors were sampled from a man aged 25 to 40 with Graves' ophthalmopathy. Both conserved end residues are part of each CDR3. Fields, in order: clone size, D gene, V gene, J gene, CDR3 protein, CDR3 DNA. D genes are given only for firm matches. Clone sizes are given selectively: once, few, many, or a class where the clone is expanded.

abundance: many; d_gene: TRBD2; v_gene: TRBV20-1; j_gene: TRBJ2-7; CDR3aa: CSATPSAGGYEQYF; CDR3nt: TGCAGTGCTACCCCCTCAGCGGGGGGCTACGAGCAGTACTTC
abundance: .; d_gene: .; v_gene: TRBV5-1; j_gene: TRBJ2-1; CDR3aa: CASSPTTNNEQFF; CDR3nt: TGCGCCAGCAGCCCGACCACGAACAATGAGCAGTTCTTC
abundance: .; d_gene: .; v_gene: TRBV5-1; j_gene: TRBJ2-2; CDR3aa: CASAVAGDTGELFF; CDR3nt: TGCGCCAGCGCGGTGGCAGGGGACACCGGGGAGCTGTTTTTT
abundance: .; d_gene: .; v_gene: TRBV6-1; j_gene: TRBJ2-2; CDR3aa: CASRSDRTSNTGELFF; CDR3nt: TGTGCCAGCAGATCCGATAGGACTTCCAACACCGGGGAGCTGTTTTTT
abundance: few; d_gene: .; v_gene: TRBV5-4; j_gene: TRBJ2-5; CDR3aa: CASSPTQAMGKKYF; CDR3nt: TGTGCCAGCAGCCCTACCCAGGCTATGGGAAAAAAGTACTTC
abundance: .; d_gene: .; v_gene: TRBV7-9; j_gene: TRBJ2-7; CDR3aa: CASGLGDHYEQYF; CDR3nt: TGTGCCAGCGGCTTAGGGGACCACTACGAGCAGTACTTC
abundance: many; d_gene: .; v_gene: TRBV5-1; j_gene: TRBJ1-2; CDR3aa: CASSLDLRGDGYTF; CDR3nt: TGCGCCAGCAGCTTGGATTTGCGGGGGGACGGCTACACCTTC
abundance: .; d_gene: TRBD2; v_gene: TRBV28; j_gene: TRBJ2-3; CDR3aa: CASSIASGGTDTQYF; CDR3nt: TGTGCCAGCAGTATCGCTAGCGGGGGCACAGATACGCAGTATTTT
abundance: many; d_gene: .; v_gene: TRBV28; j_gene: TRBJ1-1; CDR3aa: CASSPLRQSGGTEAFF; CDR3nt: TGTGCCAGCAGTCCCCTGCGACAGTCCGGGGGCACTGAAGCTTTCTTT
abundance: .; d_gene: .; v_gene: TRBV7-2; j_gene: TRBJ1-1; CDR3aa: CASSPSRSLGVGGAFF; CDR3nt: TGTGCCAGCAGCCCCTCCCGTAGTTTGGGAGTGGGGGGAGCTTTCTTT
abundance: many; d_gene: TRBD2; v_gene: TRBV11-2; j_gene: TRBJ2-7; CDR3aa: CASSLAAGGLPYEQYF; CDR3nt: TGTGCCAGCAGCTTAGCGGCGGGAGGCCTCCCCTACGAGCAGTACTTC
abundance: many; d_gene: TRBD1; v_gene: TRBV7-2; j_gene: TRBJ2-7; CDR3aa: CASSLDGGQGSYEQYF; CDR3nt: TGTGCCAGCAGCTTAGATGGGGGACAGGGTAGTTACGAGCAGTACTTC
abundance: .; d_gene: .; v_gene: TRBV6-1; j_gene: TRBJ2-1; CDR3aa: CASSEVTERVSEQFF; CDR3nt: TGTGCCAGCAGTGAAGTCACTGAGAGGGTCTCTGAGCAGTTCTTC
abundance: few; d_gene: .; v_gene: TRBV19; j_gene: TRBJ2-1; CDR3aa: CASHAGSYNEQFF; CDR3nt: TGTGCCAGTCACGCGGGATCCTACAATGAGCAGTTCTTC
abundance: .; d_gene: TRBD1; v_gene: TRBV27; j_gene: TRBJ1-6; CDR3aa: CASRPGGLGSYNSPLHF; CDR3nt: TGTGCCAGCCGACCAGGGGGCTTGGGTTCCTATAATTCACCCCTCCACTTT
abundance: many; d_gene: TRBD1; v_gene: TRBV12-3/TRBV12-4; j_gene: TRBJ2-7; CDR3aa: CASSFVGEGAEEQYF; CDR3nt: TGTGCCAGCAGTTTCGTAGGTGAGGGGGCAGAAGAGCAGTACTTC
abundance: .; d_gene: TRBD1; v_gene: TRBV28; j_gene: TRBJ1-5; CDR3aa: CASAVPGQVNQPQHF; CDR3nt: TGTGCCAGCGCCGTACCTGGACAGGTCAATCAGCCCCAGCATTTT
abundance: many; d_gene: TRBD2; v_gene: TRBV11-2; j_gene: TRBJ2-7; CDR3aa: CASSSGLVYEQYF; CDR3nt: TGTGCCAGCAGCTCCGGACTAGTATACGAGCAGTACTTC
abundance: many; d_gene: .; v_gene: TRBV30; j_gene: TRBJ2-3; CDR3aa: CAWSVVAQSTDTQYF; CDR3nt: TGTGCCTGGAGTGTGGTAGCGCAGAGCACAGATACGCAGTATTTT
abundance: few; d_gene: .; v_gene: TRBV11-2; j_gene: TRBJ2-2; CDR3aa: CASLRDHGGNTGELFF; CDR3nt: TGTGCCAGCTTACGAGACCACGGGGGGAACACCGGGGAGCTGTTTTTT
abundance: .; d_gene: TRBD2; v_gene: TRBV5-1; j_gene: TRBJ2-4; CDR3aa: CASSSGLAGVPDALAKNIQYF; CDR3nt: TGCGCCAGCAGCTCCGGACTAGCGGGAGTCCCCGACGCCTTAGCCAAAAACATTCAGTACTTC
abundance: .; d_gene: TRBD2; v_gene: TRBV7-2; j_gene: TRBJ2-3; CDR3aa: CASSSPGTSGDTQYF; CDR3nt: TGTGCCAGCAGCAGCCCCGGGACTAGCGGAGATACGCAGTATTTT
abundance: .; d_gene: .; v_gene: TRBV29-1; j_gene: TRBJ2-4; CDR3aa: CSVRGTAKNIQYF; CDR3nt: TGCAGCGTACGCGGGACTGCCAAAAACATTCAGTACTTC
abundance: .; d_gene: TRBD2; v_gene: TRBV28; j_gene: TRBJ2-1; CDR3aa: CASTGLAGYNEQFF; CDR3nt: TGTGCCAGCACCGGACTAGCGGGATACAATGAGCAGTTCTTC
abundance: .; d_gene: TRBD1; v_gene: TRBV11-2; j_gene: TRBJ2-7; CDR3aa: CASSLNRDSGYEQYF; CDR3nt: TGTGCCAGCAGTCTTAACCGGGACAGTGGCTACGAGCAGTACTTC
abundance: many; d_gene: .; v_gene: TRBV27; j_gene: TRBJ2-7; CDR3aa: CASSGSFGYEQYF; CDR3nt: TGTGCCAGCAGTGGGTCCTTCGGCTACGAGCAGTACTTC
abundance: .; d_gene: .; v_gene: TRBV24-1; j_gene: TRBJ2-3; CDR3aa: CATSDLTGQSTDTQYF; CDR3nt: TGTGCCACCAGTGATTTGACCGGACAGAGCACAGATACGCAGTATTTT
abundance: few; d_gene: .; v_gene: TRBV7-9; j_gene: TRBJ2-5; CDR3aa: CASSLLQEQETQYF; CDR3nt: TGTGCCAGCAGCTTACTACAGGAACAAGAGACCCAGTACTTC
abundance: many; d_gene: .; v_gene: TRBV30; j_gene: TRBJ1-2; CDR3aa: CAWTPGPTPGYTF; CDR3nt: TGTGCCTGGACTCCGGGTCCGACACCTGGCTACACCTTC
abundance: many; d_gene: .; v_gene: TRBV28; j_gene: TRBJ1-5; CDR3aa: CASRLTSFQPQHF; CDR3nt: TGTGCCAGCAGGCTTACATCTTTCCAGCCCCAGCATTTT
abundance: .; d_gene: TRBD2; v_gene: TRBV2; j_gene: TRBJ2-1; CDR3aa: CASIPSGERQFF; CDR3nt: TGTGCCAGCATCCCTAGCGGCGAGCGACAGTTCTTC
abundance: few; d_gene: TRBD2; v_gene: TRBV20-1; j_gene: TRBJ2-3; CDR3aa: CSLPGHYPLAGGASSTDTQYF; CDR3nt: TGCTCGTTACCGGGACATTACCCTCTAGCGGGAGGGGCCTCTAGCACAGATACGCAGTATTTT
abundance: few; d_gene: .; v_gene: TRBV20-1; j_gene: TRBJ2-3; CDR3aa: CSALDGESTDTQYF; CDR3nt: TGCAGTGCACTGGATGGGGAGAGCACAGATACGCAGTATTTT
abundance: many; d_gene: .; v_gene: TRBV30; j_gene: TRBJ2-7; CDR3aa: CAWKRVRTTYEQYF; CDR3nt: TGTGCCTGGAAGCGGGTCAGGACAACTTACGAGCAGTACTTC